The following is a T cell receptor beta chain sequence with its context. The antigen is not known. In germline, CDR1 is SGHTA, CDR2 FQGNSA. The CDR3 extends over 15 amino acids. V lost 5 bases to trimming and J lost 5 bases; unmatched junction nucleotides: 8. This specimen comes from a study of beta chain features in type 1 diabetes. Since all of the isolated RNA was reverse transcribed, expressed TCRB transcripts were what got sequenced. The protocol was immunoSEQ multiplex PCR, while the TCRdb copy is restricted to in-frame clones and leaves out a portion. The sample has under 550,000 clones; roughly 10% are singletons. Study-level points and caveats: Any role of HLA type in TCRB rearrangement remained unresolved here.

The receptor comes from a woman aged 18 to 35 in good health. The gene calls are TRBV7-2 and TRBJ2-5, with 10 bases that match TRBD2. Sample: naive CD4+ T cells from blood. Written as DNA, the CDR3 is TGTGCCAGCAGCACAACCCCACTAGCGGGGGAGACCCAGTACTTC. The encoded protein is CASSTTPLAGETQYF.